These 11 T cell receptor beta chains were sequenced from one sample in a study of blood T cell repertoires in COVID-19. Libraries were prepared by immunoSEQ multiplex PCR; TCRdb keeps only in-frame clonotypes and omits some of them. The table shows about 270,000 clones, with 88% occurring only once. The sequencing sample was made of PBMCs or T cells enriched from blood (not recorded which). The receptors stem from a woman aged 45-60 years who had recovered from COVID-19.

In regard to this clone: Compared with germline, one end of the junction differs, possibly owing to a read error. CDR3 in DNA: TGTGCTAGCAGCTCGGGGGACAGGGGGGACTATGGCTACACCTTC. Its translation is CASSSGDRGDYGYTF. This chain uses TRBV7-7 with TRBJ1-2, with 11 bases lining up with TRBD1. The CDR3 runs 15 residues. Germline CDR1 SSHAT, CDR2 FNYEAQ (reference sequence).

The chain combines TRBV28 with TRBJ2-7, with TRBD1 matching 12 bases. The CDR3 has 14 amino acids. Germline trimming cut 4 bases from V and 5 bases from J; bases unmatched to any gene: 3. The germline CDR1 and CDR2 sequences are MDHEN and SYDVKM. The CDR3 spells CASSSGQGAHEQYF. The CDR3, as DNA: TGTGCCAGCAGTTCGGGACAGGGGGCCCACGAGCAGTACTTC.

The chain combines TRBV5-1 with TRBJ2-1; 11 bases agree with TRBD2. V lost 6 bases, J lost 7 bases, and 12 bases stayed unmatched. Germline CDR1 reads SGHRS; CDR2 reads YFSETQ. The CDR3 loop spans 16 amino acids. The CDR3: CASKETSGTVGNEQFF. The CDR3 DNA reads as TGCGCCAGCAAGGAGACTAGCGGGACTGTTGGAAATGAGCAGTTCTTC.

This chain uses TRBV2 with TRBJ1-5; D is undetermined. The CDR3 has 14 amino acids. Trimming took 6 bases from V and 4 from J, leaving 13 bases between them. Germline V gene data show CDR1 as SNHLY and CDR2 as FYNNEI. Written as DNA, the CDR3 is TGTGCCAGCAGCCCCCAATTGAGTAATCAGCCCCAGCATTTT. Translation: CASSPQLSNQPQHF.

The V gene is TRBV6-2 or TRBV6-3, the J gene TRBJ2-5; 10 bases fit TRBD2. This CDR3 comprises 20 residues. Germline CDR1 reads MNHEY; CDR2 reads SVGEGT. V gave up 2 bases and J gave up 1 base; unmatched junction bases: 16. CDR3: CASSYQAPTSGQRSQETQYF. The CDR3 bases are TGTGCCAGCAGTTACCAAGCCCCGACTAGCGGGCAGCGTTCCCAAGAGACCCAGTACTTC.

The rearrangement uses TRBV11-3 and TRBJ2-3, with D maybe TRBD2 (5 bases). The CDR3 sequence is 17 residues long. Germline CDR1 SGHNT, CDR2 YENEEA. V lost 0 bases and J lost 0, with 13 bases in between. The CDR3 reads CASSLETGLTSTDTQYF. CDR3 sequence (DNA): TGTGCCAGCAGCTTAGAAACGGGATTGACTAGCACAGATACGCAGTATTTT. Full variable domain (rest looked up from reference TRBV11-3 and TRBJ2-3): EAGVVQSPRYKIIEKKQPVAFWCNPISGHNTLYWYLQNLGQGPELLIRYENEEAVDDSQLPKDRFSAERLKGVDSTLKIQPAELGDSAVYLCASSLETGLTSTDTQYFGPGTRLTVL.

This clone was recorded once. This chain uses TRBV2 with TRBJ1-3; D remains ambiguous. This CDR3 is 14 amino acids long. Trimming cost V 4 bases and J 4 bases, with 11 bases left between them. The V gene's germline CDR1 is SNHLY and CDR2 FYNNEI. The CDR3 coding sequence is TGTGCCAGCAGTGCCCCGACAACAGGAAACACCATATATTTT. Its translation: CASSAPTTGNTIYF.

The rearrangement uses TRBV11-2 and TRBJ1-6; 7 positions agree with TRBD1. After removal of 5 bases from V and 2 bases from J, the junction contained 6 bases not matched to a gene. Germline CDR1 and CDR2: SGHAT and FQNNGV. This CDR3 has 16 residues. In nucleotides, the CDR3 is TGTGCCAGCAGCAGACTCGGGACAGCCTATAATTCACCCCTCCACTTT. Translation: CASSRLGTAYNSPLHF.

This sequence joins TRBV7-2 and TRBJ2-7, with no clear D. This CDR3 spans 11 amino acids. V was shortened by 3 bases and J by 5 bases, with 5 bases between the two germline ends. From germline, CDR1 is SGHTA and CDR2 FQGNSA. This CDR3 reads CASSFRDEQYF. DNA of the CDR3: TGTGCCAGCAGCTTTCGGGACGAGCAGTACTTC. The full variable domain, with the rest looked up from reference TRBV7-2 and TRBJ2-7, is GAGVSQSPSNKVTEKGKDVELRCDPISGHTALYWYRQSLGQGLEFLIYFQGNSAPDKSGLPSDRFSAERTGGSVSTLTIQRTQQEDSAVYLCASSFRDEQYFGPGTRLTVT.

The rearrangement links TRBV6-2 or TRBV6-3 to TRBJ1-2; tentative D call: TRBD1 (5 bases). Trimming left V 4 bases short and J 7 bases short, with 10 bases between. Germline CDR1 and CDR2: MNHEY and SVGEGT. CDR3 length equals 12 residues. Here the CDR3 reads CASSSAGLGYTF. The CDR3 bases are TGTGCCAGCAGTTCCGCGGGACTTGGCTACACCTTC.

This clone occurred once. V is TRBV30 and J is TRBJ2-7, with a possible D match to TRBD2 (6 bases). V was trimmed by 2 bases and J by 0 bases, leaving 8 bases between them. The CDR3 has 13 amino acids. Germline CDR1 and CDR2: GTSNPN and SVGIG (reference sequence). The CDR3 loop is CAWSNGSSYEQYF. The DNA of the CDR3 is TGTGCCTGGAGTAACGGGAGCTCCTACGAGCAGTACTTC.